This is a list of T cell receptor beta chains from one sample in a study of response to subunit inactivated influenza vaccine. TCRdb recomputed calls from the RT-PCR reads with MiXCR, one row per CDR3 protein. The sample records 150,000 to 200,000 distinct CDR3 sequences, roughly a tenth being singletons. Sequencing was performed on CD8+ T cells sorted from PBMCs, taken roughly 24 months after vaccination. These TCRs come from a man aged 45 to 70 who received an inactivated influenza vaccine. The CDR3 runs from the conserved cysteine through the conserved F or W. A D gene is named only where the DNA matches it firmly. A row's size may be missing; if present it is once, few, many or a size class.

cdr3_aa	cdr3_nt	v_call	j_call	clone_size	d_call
CASSVGVGRNNQPQHF	TGTGCCAGCAGCGTAGGCGTGGGGCGGAATAATCAGCCCCAGCATTTT	TRBV9	TRBJ1-5	-	-
CSATEETQYF	TGCAGTGCAACAGAAGAGACCCAGTACTTC	TRBV20-1	TRBJ2-5	-	-
CASSFSLGNEQFF	TGTGCCAGCAGCTTCTCACTAGGCAATGAGCAGTTCTTC	TRBV7-6	TRBJ2-1	few	-
CASSLAGYFTDTQYF	TGTGCCAGCAGTTTAGCAGGGTATTTCACAGATACGCAGTATTTT	TRBV12-3/TRBV12-4	TRBJ2-3	few	-
CASSVAVNQPQHF	TGTGCCAGCAGTGTTGCGGTTAATCAGCCCCAGCATTTT	TRBV12-3/TRBV12-4	TRBJ1-5	few	-
CASSHGTSGRGQFF	TGTGCCAGCAGCCACGGGACTAGCGGGAGGGGGCAGTTCTTC	TRBV3-1	TRBJ2-1	few	TRBD2
CSVPPSGSNEQFF	TGCAGCGTCCCCCCTTCGGGTTCGAATGAGCAGTTCTTC	TRBV29-1	TRBJ2-1	few	-
CASSPGQGGTEAFF	TGCGCCAGCAGCCCCGGACAGGGAGGGACTGAAGCTTTCTTT	TRBV4-1	TRBJ1-1	-	TRBD1
CASSLGRNGNQPQHF	TGTGCCAGCAGTTTGGGCCGTAACGGGAATCAGCCCCAGCATTTT	TRBV28	TRBJ1-5	few	-
CATSPRGGGYTGELFF	TGTGCCACCAGCCCCAGGGGGGGAGGGTACACCGGGGAGCTGTTTTTT	TRBV15	TRBJ2-2	-	-
CASSLGWGQGTVQFF	TGTGCCAGCAGCTTAGGGTGGGGACAGGGTACGGTGCAGTTCTTC	TRBV7-8	TRBJ2-1	many	TRBD1
CASSTSHTGELFF	TGTGCCAGCAGCACTAGTCACACCGGGGAGCTGTTTTTT	TRBV6-2/TRBV6-3	TRBJ2-2	many	-
CSAMVRLLAGGSYEQYF	TGCAGTGCAATGGTACGGTTGTTGGCGGGGGGCTCCTACGAGCAGTACTTC	TRBV20-1	TRBJ2-7	few	TRBD2
CASSFGLAEGYNEQFF	TGTGCCAGCAGTTTCGGACTAGCCGAGGGTTACAATGAGCAGTTCTTC	TRBV28	TRBJ2-1	-	TRBD2